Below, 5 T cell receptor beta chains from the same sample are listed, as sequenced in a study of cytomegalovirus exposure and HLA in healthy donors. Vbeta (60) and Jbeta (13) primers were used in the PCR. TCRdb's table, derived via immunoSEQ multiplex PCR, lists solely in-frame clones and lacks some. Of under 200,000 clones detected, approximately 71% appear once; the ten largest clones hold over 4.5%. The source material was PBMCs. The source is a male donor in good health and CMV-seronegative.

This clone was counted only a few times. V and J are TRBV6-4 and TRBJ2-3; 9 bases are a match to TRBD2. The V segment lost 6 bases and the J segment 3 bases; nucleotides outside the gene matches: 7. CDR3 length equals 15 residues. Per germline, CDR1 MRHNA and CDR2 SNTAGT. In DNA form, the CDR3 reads TGTGCCAGCAGCCTGCTAGCGGGGATGACAGATACGCAGTATTTT. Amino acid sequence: CASSLLAGMTDTQYF.

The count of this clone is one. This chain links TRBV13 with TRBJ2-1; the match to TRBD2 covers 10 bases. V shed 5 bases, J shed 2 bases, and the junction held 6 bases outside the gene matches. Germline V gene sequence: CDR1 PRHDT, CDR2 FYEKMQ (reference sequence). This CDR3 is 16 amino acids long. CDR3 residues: CASSPLAGAAYNEQFF. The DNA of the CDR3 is TGTGCCAGCAGCCCGCTAGCGGGAGCAGCCTACAATGAGCAGTTCTTC.

CDR3 amino acids: CASSPVGQGRFGYTF. In DNA form, the CDR3 reads TGCGCCAGCAGCCCGGTGGGACAGGGAAGGTTTGGCTACACCTTC. The V and J genes are TRBV4-1 and TRBJ1-2; TRBD1 matches at 9 bases. Losses at the gene ends were 4 bases for V and 7 bases for J; bases not matched to a gene: 10. The CDR3 is made up of 15 amino acids. Germline CDR1 MGHRA, CDR2 YSYEKL.

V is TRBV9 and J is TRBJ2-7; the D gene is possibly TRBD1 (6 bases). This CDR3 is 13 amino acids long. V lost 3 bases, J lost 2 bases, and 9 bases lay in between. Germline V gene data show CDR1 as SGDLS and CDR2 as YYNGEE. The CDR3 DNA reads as TGTGCCAGCAGCGCCCCAGGGGCCTACGAGCAGTACTTC. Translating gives CASSAPGAYEQYF.

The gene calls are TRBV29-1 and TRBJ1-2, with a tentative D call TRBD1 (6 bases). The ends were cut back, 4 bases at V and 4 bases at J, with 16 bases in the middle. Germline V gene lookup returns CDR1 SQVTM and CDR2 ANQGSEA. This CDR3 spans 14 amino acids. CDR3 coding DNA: TGCAGCGTTGGGGGCCCAGGGGCGGGCTATGGCTACACCTTC. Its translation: CSVGGPGAGYGYTF.